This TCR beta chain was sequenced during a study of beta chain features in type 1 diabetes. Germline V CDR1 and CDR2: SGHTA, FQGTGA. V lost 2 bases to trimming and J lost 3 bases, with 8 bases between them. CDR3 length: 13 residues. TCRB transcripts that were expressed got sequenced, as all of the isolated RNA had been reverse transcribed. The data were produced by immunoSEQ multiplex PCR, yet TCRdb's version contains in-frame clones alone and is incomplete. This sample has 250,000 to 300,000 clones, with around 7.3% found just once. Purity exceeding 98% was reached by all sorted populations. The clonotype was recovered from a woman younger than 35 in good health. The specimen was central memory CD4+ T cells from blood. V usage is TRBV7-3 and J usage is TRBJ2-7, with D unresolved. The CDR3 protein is CASSLLPGYEQYF. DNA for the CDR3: TGTGCCAGCAGCTTATTGCCAGGCTACGAGCAGTACTTC. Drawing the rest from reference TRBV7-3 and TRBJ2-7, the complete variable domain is GAGVSQTPSNKVTEKGKYVELRCDPISGHTALYWYRQSLGQGPEFLIYFQGTGAADDSGLPNDRFFAVRPEGSVSTLKIQRTERGDSAVYLCASSLLPGYEQYFGPGTRLTVT.